This T cell receptor (beta chain) was sequenced for a study of OX40 agonist ivuxolimab in advanced cancers. Points from the study as a whole: In general, CD8+ T cells held more expanded clones than CD4+ did, on average.

Of note for this clone: Its matching antigen is unknown.

The CDR3 spans 13 residues. V shed 7 bases and J shed 9 bases, with 16 bases lying between them. CDR1 is MNHNY, CDR2 SVGAGI, per germline (reference sequence). Profiled with immunoSEQ multiplex PCR; TCRdb holds only in-frame clones, not every one. In the table there are about 73,000 clones, 80% to 90% of which are singletons. This TCR was sampled from an adult with an advanced solid tumor such as melanoma, head and neck, liver or kidney cancer. This chain joins TRBV6-6 and TRBJ1-5; D possibly corresponds to TRBD1 (5 bases). This material consisted of CD4+ or CD8+ T cells sorted from blood, taken in a trial of the OX40 agonist ivuxolimab. The CDR3 protein is CASIGERKRPQHF. CDR3 nucleotide sequence: TGTGCCAGCATAGGGGAACGGAAGAGGCCCCAGCATTTT.